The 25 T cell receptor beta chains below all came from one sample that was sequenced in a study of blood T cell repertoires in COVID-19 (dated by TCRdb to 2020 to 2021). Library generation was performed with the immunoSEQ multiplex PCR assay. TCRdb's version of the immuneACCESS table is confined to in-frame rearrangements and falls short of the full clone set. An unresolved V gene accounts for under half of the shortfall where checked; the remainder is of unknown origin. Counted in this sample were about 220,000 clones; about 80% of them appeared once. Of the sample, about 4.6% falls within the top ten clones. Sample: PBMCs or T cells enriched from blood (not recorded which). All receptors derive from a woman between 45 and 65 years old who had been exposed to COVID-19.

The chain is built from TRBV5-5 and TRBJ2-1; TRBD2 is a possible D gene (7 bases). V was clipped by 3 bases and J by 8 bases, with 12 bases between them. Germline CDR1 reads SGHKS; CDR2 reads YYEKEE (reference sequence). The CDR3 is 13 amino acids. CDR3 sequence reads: CASSWGGPDEQFF. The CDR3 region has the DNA TGTGCCAGCAGCTGGGGGGGGCCCGATGAGCAGTTCTTC.

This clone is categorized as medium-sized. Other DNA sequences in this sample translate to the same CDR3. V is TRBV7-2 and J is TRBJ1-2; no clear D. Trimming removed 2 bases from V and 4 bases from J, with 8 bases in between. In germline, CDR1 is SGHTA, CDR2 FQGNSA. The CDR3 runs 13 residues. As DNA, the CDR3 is TGTGCCAGCAGCTTACTAGGAGGCTATGGCTACACCTTC. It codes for CASSLLGGYGYTF.

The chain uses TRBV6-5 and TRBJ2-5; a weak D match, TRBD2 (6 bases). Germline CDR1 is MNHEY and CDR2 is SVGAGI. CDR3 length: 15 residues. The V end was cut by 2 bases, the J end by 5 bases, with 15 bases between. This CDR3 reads CASSYTRDRGETQYF. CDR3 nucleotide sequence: TGTGCCAGCAGTTACACACGGGACCGGGGGGAGACCCAGTACTTC.

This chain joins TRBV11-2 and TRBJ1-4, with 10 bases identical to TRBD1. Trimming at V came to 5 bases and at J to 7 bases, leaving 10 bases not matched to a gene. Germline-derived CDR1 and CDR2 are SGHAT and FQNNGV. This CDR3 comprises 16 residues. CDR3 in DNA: TGTGCCAGCAGCCCCCCGGGACAGGGGAAGGGTGAAAAACTGTTTTTT. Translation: CASSPPGQGKGEKLFF.

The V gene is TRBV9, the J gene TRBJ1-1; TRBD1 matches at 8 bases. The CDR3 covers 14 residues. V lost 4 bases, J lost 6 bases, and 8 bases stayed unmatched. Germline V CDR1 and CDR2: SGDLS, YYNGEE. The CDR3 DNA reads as TGTGCCAGCAGCCCAGGGGGCGACCCCTCTGAAGCTTTCTTT. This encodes CASSPGGDPSEAFF.

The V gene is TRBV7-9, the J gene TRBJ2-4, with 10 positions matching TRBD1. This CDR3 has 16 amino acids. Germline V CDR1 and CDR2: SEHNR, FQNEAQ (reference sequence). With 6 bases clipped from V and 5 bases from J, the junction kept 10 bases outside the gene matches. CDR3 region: CASSFWVGTGENIQYF. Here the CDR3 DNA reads TGTGCCAGCAGTTTTTGGGTAGGGACAGGGGAAAACATTCAGTACTTC.

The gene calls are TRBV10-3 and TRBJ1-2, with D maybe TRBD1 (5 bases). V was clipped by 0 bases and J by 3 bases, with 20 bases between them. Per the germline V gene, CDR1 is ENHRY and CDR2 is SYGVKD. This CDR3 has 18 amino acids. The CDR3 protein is CAISESSGQGIRYYGYTF. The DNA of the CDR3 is TGTGCCATCAGTGAGTCTTCTGGGCAGGGTATCAGATACTATGGCTACACCTTC.

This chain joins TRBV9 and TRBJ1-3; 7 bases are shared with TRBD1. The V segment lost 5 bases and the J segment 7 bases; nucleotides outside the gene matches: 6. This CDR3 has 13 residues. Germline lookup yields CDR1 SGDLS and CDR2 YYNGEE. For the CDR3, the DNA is TGTGCCAGCAGTGGAACAGGGGACAACACCATATATTTT. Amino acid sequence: CASSGTGDNTIYF.

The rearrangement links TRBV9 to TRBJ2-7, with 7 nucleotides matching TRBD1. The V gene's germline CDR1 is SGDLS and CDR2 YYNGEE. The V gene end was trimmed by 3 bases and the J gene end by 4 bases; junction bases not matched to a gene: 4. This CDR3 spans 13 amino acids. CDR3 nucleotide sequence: TGTGCCAGCAGCGGAGGGACAGAATACGAGCAGTACTTC. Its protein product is CASSGGTEYEQYF.

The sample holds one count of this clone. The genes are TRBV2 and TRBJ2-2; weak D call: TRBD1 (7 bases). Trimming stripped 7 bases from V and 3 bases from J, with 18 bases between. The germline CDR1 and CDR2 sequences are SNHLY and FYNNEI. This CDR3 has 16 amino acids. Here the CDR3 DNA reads TGTGCCAGCAACCCCAGGGGGGTAATGGACACCGGGGAGCTGTTTTTT. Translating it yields CASNPRGVMDTGELFF.

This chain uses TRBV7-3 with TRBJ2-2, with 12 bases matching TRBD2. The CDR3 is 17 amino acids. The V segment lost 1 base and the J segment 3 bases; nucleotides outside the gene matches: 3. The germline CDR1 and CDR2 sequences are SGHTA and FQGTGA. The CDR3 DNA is TGTGCCAGCAGCTTAAGACTAGCGGGGGTTTACACCGGGGAGCTGTTTTTT. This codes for CASSLRLAGVYTGELFF.

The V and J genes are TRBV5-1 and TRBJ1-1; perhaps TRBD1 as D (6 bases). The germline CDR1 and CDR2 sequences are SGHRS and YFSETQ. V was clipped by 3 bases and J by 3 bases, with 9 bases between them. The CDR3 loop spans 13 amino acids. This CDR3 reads CASSWEGDTEAFF. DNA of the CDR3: TGCGCCAGCAGCTGGGAGGGGGACACTGAAGCTTTCTTT.

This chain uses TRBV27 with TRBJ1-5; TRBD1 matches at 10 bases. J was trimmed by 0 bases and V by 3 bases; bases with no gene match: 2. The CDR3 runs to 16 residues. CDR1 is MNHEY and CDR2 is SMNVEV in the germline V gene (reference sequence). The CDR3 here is CASSFRDRGSNQPQHF. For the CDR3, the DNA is TGTGCCAGCAGTTTCCGGGACAGGGGTAGCAATCAGCCCCAGCATTTT.

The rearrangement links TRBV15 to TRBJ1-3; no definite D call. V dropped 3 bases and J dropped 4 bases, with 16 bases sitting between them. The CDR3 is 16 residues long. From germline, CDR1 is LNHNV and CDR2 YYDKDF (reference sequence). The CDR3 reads CATSSPEREAGNTIYF. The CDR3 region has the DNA TGTGCCACCAGCAGTCCGGAGAGGGAAGCGGGAAACACCATATATTTT.

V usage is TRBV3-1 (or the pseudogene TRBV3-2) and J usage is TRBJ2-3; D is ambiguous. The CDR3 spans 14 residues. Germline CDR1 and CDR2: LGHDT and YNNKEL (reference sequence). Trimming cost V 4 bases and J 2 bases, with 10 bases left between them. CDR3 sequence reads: CASSRGPLTDTQYF. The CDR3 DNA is TGTGCCAGCAGCCGTGGCCCCCTCACAGATACGCAGTATTTT.

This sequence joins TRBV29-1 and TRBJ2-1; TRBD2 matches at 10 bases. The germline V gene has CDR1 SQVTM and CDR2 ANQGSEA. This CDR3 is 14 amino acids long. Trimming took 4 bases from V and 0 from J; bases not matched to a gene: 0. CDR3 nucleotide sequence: TGCAGCGTTGCTAGCGGGGGCTCCTACAATGAGCAGTTCTTC. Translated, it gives CSVASGGSYNEQFF.

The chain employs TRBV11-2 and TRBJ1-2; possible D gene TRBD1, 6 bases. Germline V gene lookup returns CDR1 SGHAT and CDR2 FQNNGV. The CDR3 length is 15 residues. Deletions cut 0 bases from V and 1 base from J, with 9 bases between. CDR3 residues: CASSLEGAINYGYTF. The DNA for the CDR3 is TGTGCCAGCAGCTTAGAGGGGGCGATTAACTATGGCTACACCTTC.

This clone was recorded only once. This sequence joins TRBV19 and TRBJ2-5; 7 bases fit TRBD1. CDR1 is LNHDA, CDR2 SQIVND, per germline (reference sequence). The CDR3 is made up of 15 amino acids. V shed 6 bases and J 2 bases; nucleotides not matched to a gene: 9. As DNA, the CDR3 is TGTGCCAGTAGCCCTGGGGACAGAACACAAGAGACCCAGTACTTC. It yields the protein CASSPGDRTQETQYF.

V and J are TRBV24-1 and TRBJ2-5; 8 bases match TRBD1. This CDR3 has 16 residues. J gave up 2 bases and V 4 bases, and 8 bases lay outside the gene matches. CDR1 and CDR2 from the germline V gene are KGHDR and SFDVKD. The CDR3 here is CATSDFRTGIQETQYF. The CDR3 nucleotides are TGTGCCACCAGTGACTTCAGGACAGGGATACAAGAGACCCAGTACTTC.

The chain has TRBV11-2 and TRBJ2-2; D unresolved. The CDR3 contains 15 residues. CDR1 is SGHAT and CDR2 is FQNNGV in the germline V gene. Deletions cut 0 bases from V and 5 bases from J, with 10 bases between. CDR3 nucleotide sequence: TGTGCCAGCAGCTTAGATCAAACCGGGACCGGGGAGCTGTTTTTT. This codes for CASSLDQTGTGELFF.

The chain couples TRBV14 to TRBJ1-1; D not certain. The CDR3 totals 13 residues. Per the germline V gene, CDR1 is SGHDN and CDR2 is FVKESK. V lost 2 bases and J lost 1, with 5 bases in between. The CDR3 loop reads CASSQTRNTEAFF. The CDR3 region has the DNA TGTGCCAGCAGCCAAACGCGGAACACTGAAGCTTTCTTT.

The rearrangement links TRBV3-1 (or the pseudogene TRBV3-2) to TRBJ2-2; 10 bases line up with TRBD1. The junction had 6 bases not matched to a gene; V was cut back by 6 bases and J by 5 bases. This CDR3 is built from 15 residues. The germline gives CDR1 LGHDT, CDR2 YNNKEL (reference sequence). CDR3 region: CASSRQGAGTGELFF. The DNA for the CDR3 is TGTGCCAGCAGTCGACAGGGGGCAGGTACCGGGGAGCTGTTTTTT.

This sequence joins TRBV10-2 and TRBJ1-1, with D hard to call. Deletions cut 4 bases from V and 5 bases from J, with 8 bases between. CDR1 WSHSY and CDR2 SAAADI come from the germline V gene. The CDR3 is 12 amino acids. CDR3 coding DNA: TGCGCCAGCAGTGGGACTCAGACTGAAGCTTTCTTT. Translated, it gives CASSGTQTEAFF.

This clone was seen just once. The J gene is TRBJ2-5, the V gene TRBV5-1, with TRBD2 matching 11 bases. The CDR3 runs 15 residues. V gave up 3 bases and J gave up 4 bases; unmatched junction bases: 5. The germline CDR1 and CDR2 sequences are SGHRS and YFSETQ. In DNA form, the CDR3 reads TGCGCCAGCAGCTCGACTAGCGGGGTGGGAGAGACCCAGTACTTC. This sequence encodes CASSSTSGVGETQYF.

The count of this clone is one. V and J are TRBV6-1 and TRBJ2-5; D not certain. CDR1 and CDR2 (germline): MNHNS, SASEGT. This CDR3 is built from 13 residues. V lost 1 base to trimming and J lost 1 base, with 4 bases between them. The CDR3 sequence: CASSEGAQETQYF. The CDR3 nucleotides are TGTGCCAGCAGTGAAGGAGCCCAAGAGACCCAGTACTTC.